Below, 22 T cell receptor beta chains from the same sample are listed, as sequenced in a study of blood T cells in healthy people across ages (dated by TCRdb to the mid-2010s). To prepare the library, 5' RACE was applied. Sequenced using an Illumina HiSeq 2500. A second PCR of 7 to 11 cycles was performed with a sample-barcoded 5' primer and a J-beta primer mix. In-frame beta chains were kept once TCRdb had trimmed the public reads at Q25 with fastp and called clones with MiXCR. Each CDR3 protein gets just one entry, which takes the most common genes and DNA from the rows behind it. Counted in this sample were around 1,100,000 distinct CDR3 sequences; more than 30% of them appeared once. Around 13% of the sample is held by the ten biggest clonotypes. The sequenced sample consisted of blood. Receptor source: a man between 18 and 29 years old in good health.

CDR3 sequence: CSVEDRNQYGYTF. Here the CDR3 DNA reads TGCAGCGTTGAGGACAGGAACCAATACGGCTACACCTTC. The chain has TRBV29-1 and TRBJ1-2, with TRBD1 identical over 7 bases. J gave up 8 bases and V 3 bases, and 9 bases lay outside the gene matches. The CDR3 extends over 13 amino acids. The V gene's germline CDR1 is SQVTM and CDR2 ANQGSEA. Supplemented by reference TRBV29-1 and TRBJ1-2, the full variable domain reads SAVISQKPSRDICQRGTSLTIQCQVDSQVTMMFWYRQQPGQSLTLIATANQGSEATYESGFVIDKFPISRPNLTFSTLTVSNMSPEDSSIYLCSVEDRNQYGYTFGSGTRLTVV.

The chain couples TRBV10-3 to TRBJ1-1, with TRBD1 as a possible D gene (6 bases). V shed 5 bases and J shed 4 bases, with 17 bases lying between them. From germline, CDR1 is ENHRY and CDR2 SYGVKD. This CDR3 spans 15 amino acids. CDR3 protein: CAISTERSRGTEAFF. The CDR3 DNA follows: TGTGCCATCAGTACCGAAAGGAGCAGGGGCACTGAAGCTTTCTTT.

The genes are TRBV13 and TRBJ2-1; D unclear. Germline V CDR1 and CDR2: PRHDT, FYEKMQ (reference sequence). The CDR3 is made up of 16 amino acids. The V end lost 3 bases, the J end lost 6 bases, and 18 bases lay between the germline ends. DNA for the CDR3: TGTGCCAGCAGCTTTAGTCCGGGTCTCTCTGCCAATGAGCAGTTCTTC. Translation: CASSFSPGLSANEQFF.

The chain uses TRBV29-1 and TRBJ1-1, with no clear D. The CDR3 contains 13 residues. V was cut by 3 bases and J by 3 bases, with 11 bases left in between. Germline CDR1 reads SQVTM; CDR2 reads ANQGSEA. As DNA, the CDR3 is TGCAGCGTTGAGCTATTCGGTTACACTGAAGCTTTCTTT. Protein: CSVELFGYTEAFF.

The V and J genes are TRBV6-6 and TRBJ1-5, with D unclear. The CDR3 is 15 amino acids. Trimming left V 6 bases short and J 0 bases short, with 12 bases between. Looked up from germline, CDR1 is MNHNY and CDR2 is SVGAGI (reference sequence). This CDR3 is CASRAGRLSNQPQHF. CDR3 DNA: TGTGCCAGCAGAGCCGGACGTCTTAGCAATCAGCCCCAGCATTTT.

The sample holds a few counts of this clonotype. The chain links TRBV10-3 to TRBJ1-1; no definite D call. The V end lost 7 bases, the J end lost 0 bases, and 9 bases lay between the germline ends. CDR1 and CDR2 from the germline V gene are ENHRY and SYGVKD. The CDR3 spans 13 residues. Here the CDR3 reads CAITLGLNTEAFF. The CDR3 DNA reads TGTGCCATCACCCTCGGACTGAACACTGAAGCTTTCTTT.

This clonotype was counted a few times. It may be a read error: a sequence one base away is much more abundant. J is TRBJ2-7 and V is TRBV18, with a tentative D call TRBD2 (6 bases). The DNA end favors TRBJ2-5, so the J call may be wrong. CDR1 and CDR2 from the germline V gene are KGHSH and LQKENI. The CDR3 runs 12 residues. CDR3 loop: CASAPTRETQYF. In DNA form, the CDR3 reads TGTGCCAGCGCCCCGACTAGGGAGACCCAGTACTTC.

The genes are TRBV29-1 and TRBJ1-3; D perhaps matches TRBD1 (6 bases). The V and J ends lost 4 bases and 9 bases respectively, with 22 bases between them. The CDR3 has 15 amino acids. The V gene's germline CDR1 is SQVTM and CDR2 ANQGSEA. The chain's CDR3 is CSVAPRQDLSATIYF. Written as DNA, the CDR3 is TGCAGCGTTGCCCCTAGACAGGACCTTAGCGCCACCATATATTTT.

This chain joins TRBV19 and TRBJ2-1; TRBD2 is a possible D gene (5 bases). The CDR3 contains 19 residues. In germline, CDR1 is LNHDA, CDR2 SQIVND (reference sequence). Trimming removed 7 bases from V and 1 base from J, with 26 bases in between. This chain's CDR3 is CASTNKDWTSWRSYNEQFF. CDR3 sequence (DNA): TGTGCCAGTACCAATAAGGACTGGACCTCATGGAGGTCCTACAATGAGCAGTTCTTC.

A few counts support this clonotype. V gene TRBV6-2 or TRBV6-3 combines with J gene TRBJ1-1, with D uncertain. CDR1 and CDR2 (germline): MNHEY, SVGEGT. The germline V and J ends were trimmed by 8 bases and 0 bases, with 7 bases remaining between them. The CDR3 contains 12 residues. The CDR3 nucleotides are TGTGCCAGCCAGGAGATGAACACTGAAGCTTTCTTT. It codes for CASQEMNTEAFF.

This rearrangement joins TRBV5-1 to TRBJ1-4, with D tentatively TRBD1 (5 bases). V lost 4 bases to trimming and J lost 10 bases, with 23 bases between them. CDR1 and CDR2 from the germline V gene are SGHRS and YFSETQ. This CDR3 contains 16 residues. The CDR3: CASSLVGGEKRRKLFF. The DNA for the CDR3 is TGCGCCAGCAGCCTCGTCGGGGGGGAAAAGAGGCGAAAACTGTTTTTT.

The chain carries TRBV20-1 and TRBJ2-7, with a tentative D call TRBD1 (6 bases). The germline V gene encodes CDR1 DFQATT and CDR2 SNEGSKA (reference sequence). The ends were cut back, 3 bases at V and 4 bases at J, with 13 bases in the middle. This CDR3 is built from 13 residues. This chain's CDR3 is CSASLGAAYEQYF. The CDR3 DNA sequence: TGCAGTGCTAGTCTGGGGGCGGCATACGAGCAGTACTTC.

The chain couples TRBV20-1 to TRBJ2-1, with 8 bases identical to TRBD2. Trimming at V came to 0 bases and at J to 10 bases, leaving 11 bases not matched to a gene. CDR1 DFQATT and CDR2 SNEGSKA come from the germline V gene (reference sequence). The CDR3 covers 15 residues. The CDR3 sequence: CSARDSGGSLGEQFF. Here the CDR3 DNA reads TGCAGTGCTAGAGATTCGGGGGGGAGTTTAGGGGAGCAGTTCTTC.

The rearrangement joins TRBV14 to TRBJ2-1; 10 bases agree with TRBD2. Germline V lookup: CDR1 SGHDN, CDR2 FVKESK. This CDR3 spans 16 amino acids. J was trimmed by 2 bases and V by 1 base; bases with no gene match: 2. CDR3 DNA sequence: TGTGCCAGCAGCCAAGGTAGCGGGGGGCCCTACAATGAGCAGTTCTTC. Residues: CASSQGSGGPYNEQFF. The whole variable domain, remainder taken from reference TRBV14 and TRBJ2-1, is EAGVTQFPSHSVIEKGQTVTLRCDPISGHDNLYWYRRVMGKEIKFLLHFVKESKQDESGMPNNRFLAERTGGTYSTLKVQPAELEDSGVYFCASSQGSGGPYNEQFFGPGTRLTVL.

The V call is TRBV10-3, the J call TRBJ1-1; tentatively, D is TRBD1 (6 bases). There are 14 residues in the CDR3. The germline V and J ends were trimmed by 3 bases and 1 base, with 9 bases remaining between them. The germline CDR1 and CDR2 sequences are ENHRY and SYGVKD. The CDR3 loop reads CAISDSTGNTEAFF. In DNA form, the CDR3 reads TGTGCCATCAGTGACTCGACAGGGAACACTGAAGCTTTCTTT.

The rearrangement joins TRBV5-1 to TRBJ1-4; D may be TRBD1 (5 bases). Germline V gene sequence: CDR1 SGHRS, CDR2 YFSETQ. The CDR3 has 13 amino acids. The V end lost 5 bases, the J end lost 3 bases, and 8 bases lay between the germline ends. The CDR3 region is CASRTEPNEKLFF. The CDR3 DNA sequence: TGCGCCAGCAGGACAGAACCTAATGAAAAACTGTTTTTT.

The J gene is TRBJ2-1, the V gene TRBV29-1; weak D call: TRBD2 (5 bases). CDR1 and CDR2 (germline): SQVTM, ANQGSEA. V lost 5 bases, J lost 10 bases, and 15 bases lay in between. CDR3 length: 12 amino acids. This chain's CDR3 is CSVPAGGLEQFF. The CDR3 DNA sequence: TGCAGCGTTCCGGCCGGCGGGCTCGAGCAGTTCTTC.

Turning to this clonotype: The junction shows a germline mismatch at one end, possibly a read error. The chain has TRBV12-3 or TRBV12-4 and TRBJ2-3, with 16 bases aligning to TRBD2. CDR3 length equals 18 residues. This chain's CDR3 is CASRPGTSGGASTATQYF. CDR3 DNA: TGTGCCAGCAGACCCGGGACTAGCGGGGGGGCGAGCACAGCTACGCAGTATTTT.

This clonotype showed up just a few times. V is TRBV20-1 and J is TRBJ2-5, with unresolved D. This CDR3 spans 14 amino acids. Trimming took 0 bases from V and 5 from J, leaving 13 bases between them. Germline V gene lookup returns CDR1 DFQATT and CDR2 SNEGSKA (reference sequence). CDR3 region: CSARDDGLWETQYF. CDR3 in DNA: TGCAGTGCTAGAGATGATGGCCTCTGGGAGACCCAGTACTTC.

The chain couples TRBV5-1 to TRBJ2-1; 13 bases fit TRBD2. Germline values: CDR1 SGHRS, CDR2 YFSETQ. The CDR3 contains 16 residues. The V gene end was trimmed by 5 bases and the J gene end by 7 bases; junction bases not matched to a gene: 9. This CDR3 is CASSFTTSGGWNEQFF. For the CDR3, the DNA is TGCGCCAGCAGTTTCACGACTAGCGGGGGGTGGAATGAGCAGTTCTTC.

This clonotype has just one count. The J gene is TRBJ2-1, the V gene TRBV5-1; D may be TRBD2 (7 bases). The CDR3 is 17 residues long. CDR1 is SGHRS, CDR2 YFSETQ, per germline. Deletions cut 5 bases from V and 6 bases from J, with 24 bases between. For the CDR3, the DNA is TGCGCCAGCAGTTACCGTGGGGGGGGCATGGGGACCAATGAGCAGTTCTTC. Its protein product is CASSYRGGGMGTNEQFF.

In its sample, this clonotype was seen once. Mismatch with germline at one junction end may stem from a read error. CDR3 region: CASSYSSLIWQNYGHTF. The CDR3 nucleotides are TGTGCCAGCAGTTACTCGAGTCTGATTTGGCAGAACTATGGCCACACCTTC. The chain carries TRBV6-2 or TRBV6-3 and TRBJ1-2; no clear D. Germline assignment: CDR1 MNHEY and CDR2 SVGEGT. This CDR3 is 17 amino acids long.